Listed here are 5 T cell receptor beta chains from one sample, sequenced in a study of PD-1 blockade in classical Hodgkin lymphoma. Clones were read by immunoSEQ multiplex PCR, and TCRdb kept only the in-frame ones, dropping some. Here the sample spans over 20,000 clones, 77% being singletons. Each patient relapsed following autologous stem cell transplantation, and prior brentuximab vedotin exposure differed. Source: peripheral blood mononuclear cells (PBMCs), taken before the second cycle of nivolumab. The receptor set was obtained from a human donor with classical Hodgkin lymphoma.

The chain links TRBV6-1 to TRBJ2-1, with D possibly called TRBD1 or TRBD2 (5 bases each). CDR3 length equals 13 residues. Germline V gene sequence: CDR1 MNHNS, CDR2 SASEGT. Trimming removed 8 bases from V and 3 bases from J, with 11 bases in between. CDR3: CASGRESYNEQFF. For the CDR3, the DNA is TGTGCCAGCGGCAGGGAGAGCTACAATGAGCAGTTCTTC.

This clone was seen a few times. The chain carries TRBV6-1 and TRBJ1-2, with 7 bases fitting TRBD1. The germline CDR1 and CDR2 sequences are MNHNS and SASEGT. The trim removed 8 bases at V and 0 bases at J, leaving 6 bases unmatched. The CDR3 runs to 14 residues. Here the CDR3 DNA reads TGTGCCAGCCTAAGGGACAGAGCTAACTATGGCTACACCTTC. Protein sequence: CASLRDRANYGYTF.

The chain has TRBV29-1 and TRBJ2-1; D is perhaps TRBD2 (6 bases). The CDR3 is made up of 14 amino acids. Germline V CDR1 and CDR2: SQVTM, ANQGSEA. V lost 0 bases, J lost 9 bases, and 15 bases lay in between. In DNA, the CDR3 is TGCAGCGTTGAAGATGGGGCGGGGATATCTGAGCAGTTCTTC. Translation gives CSVEDGAGISEQFF.

The J gene is TRBJ2-4, the V gene TRBV30; D is possibly TRBD1 or TRBD2 (5 bases each). V shed 3 bases and J shed 0 bases, with 12 bases lying between them. Germline CDR1 and CDR2: GTSNPN and SVGIG (reference sequence). The CDR3 loop spans 15 amino acids. The CDR3 here is CAWRSGTLAKNIQYF. In DNA form, the CDR3 reads TGTGCCTGGAGATCTGGGACGCTAGCCAAAAACATTCAGTACTTC.

Note on this clone: The identical CDR3 is also encoded by other nucleotide sequences in the sample. V is TRBV7-6 and J is TRBJ2-7; D might be TRBD1 or TRBD2, each matching 5 bases. CDR1 SGHVS and CDR2 FNYEAQ come from the germline V gene. The CDR3 has 13 residues. Trimming shortened V by 3 bases and J by 4 bases, and 10 bases separated the two germline ends. The CDR3, as DNA: TGTGCCAGCAGCTTGGGGGACGAGTACGAGCAGTACTTC. Residues: CASSLGDEYEQYF.